This T cell receptor beta chain was sequenced for a study of CD8 T cells in ankylosing spondylitis. This clonotype has a count of ten or more. Its matching antigen is unknown. TCRdb redid the calling of the 5' RACE reads with MiXCR, one entry per CDR3 protein. The table lists 240,000 or so distinct CDR3 sequences, 8.6% of them singletons, with approximately 6.2% in the top ten. Study-wide points: It was reported that disease-linked clones were significantly enriched in matched ankylosing spondylitis synovial fluid.

Trimming left V 1 base short and J 3 bases short, with 13 bases between. The CDR3 is made up of 15 amino acids. Germline CDR1 reads SGHTA; CDR2 reads FQGNSA. The source is a male donor with ankylosing spondylitis or in good health (not recorded which). The gene calls are TRBV7-2 and TRBJ2-7, with D perhaps TRBD2 (6 bases). The specimen was blood, either unsorted or a sorted T cell fraction (not recorded which). This CDR3 is CASSLVLASGYEQYF. For the CDR3, the DNA is TGTGCCAGCAGCTTAGTACTAGCATCGGGCTACGAGCAGTACTTC. Variable domain in full (rest from reference TRBV7-2 and TRBJ2-7): GAGVSQSPSNKVTEKGKDVELRCDPISGHTALYWYRQSLGQGLEFLIYFQGNSAPDKSGLPSDRFSAERTGGSVSTLTIQRTQQEDSAVYLCASSLVLASGYEQYFGPGTRLTVT.